Each of the 13 T cell receptor beta chains below was sequenced from the same sample in a study of shared clonotypes between healthy human individuals. The assay was immunoSEQ multiplex PCR, and TCRdb's table has in-frame clones only and misses some. The data show about 2.1 million clones, just under 95% seen once. Only CD45RO-negative cells positively selected for CCR7 counted as naive CD8 cells, so terminally differentiated effector memory CD45RA+ cells were excluded. The sample consisted of naive CD8+ T cells from PBMCs. Receptor source: a man between 18 and 35 years old in good health. Some clones in this sample may be carry-over from other donors' samples.

The chain joins TRBV7-2 to TRBJ2-1; a weak D match, TRBD1 (5 bases). This CDR3 is built from 12 residues. The ends were cut back, 5 bases at V and 8 bases at J, with 10 bases in the middle. CDR1 SGHTA and CDR2 FQGNSA come from the germline V gene. The CDR3 DNA sequence: TGTGCCAGCAGCCCAACAGGATATGAGCAGTTCTTC. It specifies CASSPTGYEQFF.

The rearrangement uses TRBV5-5 and TRBJ1-2; D is undetermined. The CDR3 consists of 12 residues. V lost 1 base and J lost 5, with 6 bases in between. Germline V gene data show CDR1 as SGHKS and CDR2 as YYEKEE (reference sequence). CDR3 sequence (DNA): TGTGCCAGCAGCTTGCGGGGATATGGCTACACCTTC. Protein product: CASSLRGYGYTF.

Points on this clone: The same CDR3 can be traced to other DNA sequences in this sample. The chain carries TRBV9 and TRBJ2-1; 8 bases map to TRBD2. Germline values: CDR1 SGDLS, CDR2 YYNGEE. The CDR3 runs to 16 residues. Trimming removed 4 bases from V and 0 bases from J; junction bases left unmatched: 6. The CDR3 sequence is CASSPPGGSSYNEQFF. In nucleotides, the CDR3 is TGTGCCAGCAGCCCACCGGGAGGGAGCTCCTACAATGAGCAGTTCTTC.

V and J are TRBV7-8 and TRBJ2-5, with 8 positions matching TRBD2. CDR1 SGHVS and CDR2 FQNEAQ come from the germline V gene. This CDR3 contains 16 residues. V gave up 6 bases and J gave up 4 bases; unmatched junction bases: 13. Here the CDR3 DNA reads TGTGCCAGCAGAGCACGGACGGGAGGGACGGTAGAGACCCAGTACTTC. It translates to CASRARTGGTVETQYF.

The gene calls are TRBV30 and TRBJ2-3; TRBD1 agrees at 9 bases. Germline V gene data show CDR1 as GTSNPN and CDR2 as SVGIG (reference sequence). Trimming removed 4 bases from V and 4 bases from J; junction bases left unmatched: 6. CDR3 length: 14 residues. The CDR3 spells CAWIPQGAADTQYF. Here the CDR3 DNA reads TGTGCCTGGATCCCACAGGGGGCCGCAGATACGCAGTATTTT.

The chain recombines TRBV27 with TRBJ1-1, with D perhaps matching TRBD1 (6 bases). V was pared by 7 bases and J by 4 bases, with 22 bases between. There are 16 residues in the CDR3. Germline-derived CDR1 and CDR2 are MNHEY and SMNVEV (reference sequence). The DNA for the CDR3 is TGTGCCAGCACCTCTTACTCCTCGGGGGCCGTCACTGAAGCTTTCTTT. It translates to CASTSYSSGAVTEAFF.

This chain connects TRBV28 to TRBJ2-7; D is possibly TRBD2 (6 bases). V lost 1 base to trimming and J lost 3 bases, with 25 bases between them. CDR3 length equals 19 residues. Germline-derived CDR1 and CDR2 are MDHEN and SYDVKM. For the CDR3, the DNA is TGTGCCAGCAGTTTATTTATGGAAAAGGGAGGAGACGGACTCTACGAGCAGTACTTC. Translation gives CASSLFMEKGGDGLYEQYF.

V and J are TRBV5-4 and TRBJ2-7; D is unclear. V was shortened by 2 bases and J by 2 bases, with 20 bases between the two germline ends. The CDR3 extends over 17 amino acids. The germline CDR1 and CDR2 sequences are SGHNT and YYREEE (reference sequence). In DNA, the CDR3 is TGTGCCAGCAGCTTTGGCCAAGACACCTTTGTACCCTACGAGCAGTACTTC. As protein: CASSFGQDTFVPYEQYF.

V and J are TRBV11-3 and TRBJ1-2; 10 bases align to TRBD1. The trim removed 5 bases at V and 6 bases at J, leaving 12 bases unmatched. Germline CDR1 is SGHNT and CDR2 is YENEEA. This CDR3 comprises 16 residues. CDR3 region: CASSPGAGQGLHGYTF. CDR3 in DNA: TGTGCCAGCAGCCCCGGGGCGGGACAGGGGTTGCATGGCTACACCTTC.

Here the CDR3 DNA reads TGTGCCAGCAGCTTATTGGGGAAACTGTTTTTT. Translated, it gives CASSLLGKLFF. The gene calls are TRBV7-9 and TRBJ1-4; no reliable D call. Germline V lookup: CDR1 SEHNR, CDR2 FQNEAQ (reference sequence). V was trimmed by 2 bases and J by 11 bases, leaving 6 bases between them. There are 11 residues in the CDR3. Full variable domain (remainder filled in from reference TRBV7-9 and TRBJ1-4): DTGVSQNPRHKITKRGQNVTFRCDPISEHNRLYWYRQTLGQGPEFLTYFQNEAQLEKSRLLSDRFSAERPKGSFSTLEIQRTEQGDSAMYLCASSLLGKLFFGSGTQLSVL.

This clone was observed a handful of times. The rearrangement links TRBV4-2 to TRBJ1-1; maybe TRBD1 (5 bases). CDR3 length equals 14 residues. Trimming left V 3 bases short and J 9 bases short, with 17 bases between. Germline loops: CDR1 LGHNA, CDR2 YNFKEQ. Written as DNA, the CDR3 is TGTGCCAGCAGCCATCCACAACTCGGGACCCAAGCTTTCTTT. Its protein product is CASSHPQLGTQAFF.

This clone was detected only once. The rearrangement uses TRBV4-2 and TRBJ2-1; D gene unclear. The CDR3 is 16 residues long. The V gene's germline CDR1 is LGHNA and CDR2 YNFKEQ. Trimming removed 1 base from V and 12 bases from J, with 22 bases in between. DNA of the CDR3: TGTGCCAGCAGCCAAGGATTGGCGGATCCCCCCCCCGGGCAGTTCTTC. Protein product: CASSQGLADPPPGQFF.

This chain uses TRBV28 with TRBJ1-5; D is perhaps TRBD1 (6 bases). Trimming pared 5 bases from V and 7 bases from J, leaving 21 bases between. The CDR3 covers 16 residues. From germline, CDR1 is MDHEN and CDR2 SYDVKM. The DNA of the CDR3 is TGTGCCAGCAGTAAAAAACTCAGGGGATCGTGGCAGCCCCAGCATTTT. Encoded protein: CASSKKLRGSWQPQHF.